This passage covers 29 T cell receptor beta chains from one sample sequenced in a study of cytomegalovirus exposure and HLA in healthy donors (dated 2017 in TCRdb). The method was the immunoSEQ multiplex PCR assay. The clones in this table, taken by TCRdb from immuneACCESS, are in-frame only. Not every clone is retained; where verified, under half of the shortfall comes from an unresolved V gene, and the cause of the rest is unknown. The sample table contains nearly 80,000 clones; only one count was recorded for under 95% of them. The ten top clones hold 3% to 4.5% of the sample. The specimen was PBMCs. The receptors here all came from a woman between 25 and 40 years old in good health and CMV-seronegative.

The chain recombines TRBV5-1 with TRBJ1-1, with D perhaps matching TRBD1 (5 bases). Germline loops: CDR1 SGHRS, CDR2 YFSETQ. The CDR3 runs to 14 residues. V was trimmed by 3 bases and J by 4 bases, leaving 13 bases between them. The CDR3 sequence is CASSSQRGGTEAFF. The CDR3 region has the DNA TGCGCCAGCAGCTCCCAAAGGGGCGGCACTGAAGCTTTCTTT.

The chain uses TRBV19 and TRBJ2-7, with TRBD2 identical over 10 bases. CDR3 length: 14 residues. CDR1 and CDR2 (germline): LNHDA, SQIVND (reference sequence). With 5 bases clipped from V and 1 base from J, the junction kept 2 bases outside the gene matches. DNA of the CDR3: TGTGCCAGTAGTCCTAGCGGGAGATCCTACGAGCAGTACTTC. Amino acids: CASSPSGRSYEQYF.

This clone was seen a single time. The CDR3 sequence: CASTPRGGGAGEQYF. The CDR3 nucleotides read TGTGCCAGCACCCCCAGGGGCGGGGGGGCAGGGGAGCAGTACTTC. The V and J genes are TRBV7-2 and TRBJ2-7; TRBD2 aligns across 9 bases. Looked up from germline, CDR1 is SGHTA and CDR2 is FQGNSA. The CDR3 is 15 residues long. With V trimmed by 7 bases and J by 7 bases, 14 bases remained unmatched.

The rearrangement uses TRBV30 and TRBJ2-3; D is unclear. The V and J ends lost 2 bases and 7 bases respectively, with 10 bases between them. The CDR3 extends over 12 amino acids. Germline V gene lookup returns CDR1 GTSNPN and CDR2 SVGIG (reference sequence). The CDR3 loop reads CAWSPTQNTQYF. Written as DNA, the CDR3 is TGTGCCTGGAGTCCGACACAGAATACGCAGTATTTT.

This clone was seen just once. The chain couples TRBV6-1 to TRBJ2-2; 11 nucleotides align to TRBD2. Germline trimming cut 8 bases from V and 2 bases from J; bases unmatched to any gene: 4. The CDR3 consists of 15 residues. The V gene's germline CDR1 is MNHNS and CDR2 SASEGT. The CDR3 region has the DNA TGTGCCAGCGGGGGACTAGCGGCCAACACCGGGGAGCTGTTTTTT. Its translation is CASGGLAANTGELFF.

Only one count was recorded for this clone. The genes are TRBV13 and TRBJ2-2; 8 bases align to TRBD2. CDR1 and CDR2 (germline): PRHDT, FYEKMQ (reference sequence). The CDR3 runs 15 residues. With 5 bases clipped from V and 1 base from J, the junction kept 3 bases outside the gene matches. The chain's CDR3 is CASSRTSLNTGELFF. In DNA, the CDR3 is TGTGCCAGCAGCCGGACTAGCCTGAACACCGGGGAGCTGTTTTTT.

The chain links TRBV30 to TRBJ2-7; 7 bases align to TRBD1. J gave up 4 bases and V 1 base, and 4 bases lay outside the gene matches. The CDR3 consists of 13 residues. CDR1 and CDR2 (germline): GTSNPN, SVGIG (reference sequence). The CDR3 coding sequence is TGTGCCTGGAGTGCGGGACAGAGGTACGAGCAGTACTTC. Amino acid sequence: CAWSAGQRYEQYF.

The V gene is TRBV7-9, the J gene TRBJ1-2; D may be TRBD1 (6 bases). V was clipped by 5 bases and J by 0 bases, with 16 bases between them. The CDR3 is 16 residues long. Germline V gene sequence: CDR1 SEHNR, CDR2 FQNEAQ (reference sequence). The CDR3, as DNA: TGTGCCAGCAGCCCACCCCTGACAGGAGCTAACTATGGCTACACCTTC. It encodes CASSPPLTGANYGYTF.

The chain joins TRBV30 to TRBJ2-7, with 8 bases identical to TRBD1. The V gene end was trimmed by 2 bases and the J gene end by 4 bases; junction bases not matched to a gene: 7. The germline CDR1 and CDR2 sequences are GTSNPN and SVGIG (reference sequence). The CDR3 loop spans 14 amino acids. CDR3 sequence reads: CAWSPGQGIYEQYF. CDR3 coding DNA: TGTGCCTGGAGTCCTGGACAGGGCATATACGAGCAGTACTTC.

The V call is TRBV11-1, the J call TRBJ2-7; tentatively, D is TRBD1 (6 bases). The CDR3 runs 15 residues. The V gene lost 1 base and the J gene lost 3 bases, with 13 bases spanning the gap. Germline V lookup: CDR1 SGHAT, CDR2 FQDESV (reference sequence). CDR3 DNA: TGTGCCAGCAGCTTAGACAGGGTATTTATCTACGAGCAGTACTTC. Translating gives CASSLDRVFIYEQYF.

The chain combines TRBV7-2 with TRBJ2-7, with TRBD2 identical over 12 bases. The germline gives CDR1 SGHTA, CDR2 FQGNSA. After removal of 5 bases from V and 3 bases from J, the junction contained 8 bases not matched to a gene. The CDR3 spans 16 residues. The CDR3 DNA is TGTGCCAGCAGCGCAGCGATACTAGCGGGGGGCTACGAGCAGTACTTC. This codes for CASSAAILAGGYEQYF.

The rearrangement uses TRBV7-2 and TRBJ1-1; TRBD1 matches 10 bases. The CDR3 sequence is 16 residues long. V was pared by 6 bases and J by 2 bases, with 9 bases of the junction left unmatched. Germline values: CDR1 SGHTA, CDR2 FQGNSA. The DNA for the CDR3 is TGTGCCAGCAGAGTAAGACAGGGGGCGGAAAACACTGAAGCTTTCTTT. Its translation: CASRVRQGAENTEAFF.

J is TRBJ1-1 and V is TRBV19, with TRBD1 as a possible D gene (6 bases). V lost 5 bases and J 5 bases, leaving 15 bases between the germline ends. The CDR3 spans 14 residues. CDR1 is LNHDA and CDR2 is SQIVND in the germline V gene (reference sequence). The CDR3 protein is CASSGYGTPTEAFF. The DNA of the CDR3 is TGTGCCAGTAGTGGCTACGGGACACCGACTGAAGCTTTCTTT.

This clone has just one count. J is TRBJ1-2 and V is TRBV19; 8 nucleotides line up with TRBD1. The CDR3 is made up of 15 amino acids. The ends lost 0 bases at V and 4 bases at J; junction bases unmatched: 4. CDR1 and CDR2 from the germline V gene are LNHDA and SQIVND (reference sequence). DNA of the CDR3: TGTGCCAGTAGTATAGACCCGACAGGGGTCTATGGCTACACCTTC. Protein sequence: CASSIDPTGVYGYTF.

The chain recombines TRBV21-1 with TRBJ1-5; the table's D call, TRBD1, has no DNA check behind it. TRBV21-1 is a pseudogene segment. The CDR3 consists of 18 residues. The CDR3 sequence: CASSNIRGIPGGNQPQHF. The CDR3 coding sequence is TGTGCCAGCAGCAATATCAGGGGCATCCCAGGGGGCAATCAGCCCCAGCATTTT.

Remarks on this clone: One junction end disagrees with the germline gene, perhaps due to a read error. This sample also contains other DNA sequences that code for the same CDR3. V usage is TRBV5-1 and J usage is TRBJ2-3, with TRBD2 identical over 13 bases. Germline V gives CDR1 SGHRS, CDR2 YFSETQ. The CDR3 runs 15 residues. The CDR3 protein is CASSLGLAGTDTQYF. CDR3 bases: TGCGCCAGCAGTTTGGGACTAGCGGGAACAGATACGCAGTATTTT.

The CDR3 is CASRGPTGSREKLFF. The CDR3 DNA reads as TGTGCCAGCAGGGGCCCGACAGGGAGTAGGGAAAAACTGTTTTTT. The chain is built from TRBV27 and TRBJ1-4; the match to TRBD1 covers 7 bases. V was pared by 6 bases and J by 8 bases, with 12 bases of the junction left unmatched. Germline lookup yields CDR1 MNHEY and CDR2 SMNVEV (reference sequence). The CDR3 runs to 15 residues.

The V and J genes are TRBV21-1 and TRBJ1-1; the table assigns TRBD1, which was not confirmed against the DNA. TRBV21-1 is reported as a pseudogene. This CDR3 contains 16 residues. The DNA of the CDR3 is TGTGCCAGCAGCAAAGGGCCAGGGGACAAGGACACTGAAGCTTTCTTT. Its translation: CASSKGPGDKDTEAFF.

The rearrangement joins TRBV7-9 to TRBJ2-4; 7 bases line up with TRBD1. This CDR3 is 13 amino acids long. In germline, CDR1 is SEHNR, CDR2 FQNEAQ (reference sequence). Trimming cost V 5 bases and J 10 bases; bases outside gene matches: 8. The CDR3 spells CASSLAGTEIQYF. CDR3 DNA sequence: TGTGCCAGCAGCCTTGCCGGGACAGAAATTCAGTACTTC.

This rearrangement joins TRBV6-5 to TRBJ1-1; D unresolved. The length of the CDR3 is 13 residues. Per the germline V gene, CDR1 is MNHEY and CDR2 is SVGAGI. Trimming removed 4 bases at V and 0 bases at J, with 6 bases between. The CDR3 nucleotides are TGTGCCAGCAGTTTCACAGTGAACACTGAAGCTTTCTTT. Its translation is CASSFTVNTEAFF.

CDR3 nucleotides: TGTGCCAGCAGCCTCAGGGGGAGCACTGAAGCTTTCTTT. Protein product: CASSLRGSTEAFF. This chain links TRBV7-3 with TRBJ1-1, with 7 nucleotides matching TRBD1. This CDR3 comprises 13 residues. Per germline, CDR1 SGHTA and CDR2 FQGTGA. J was trimmed by 4 bases and V by 5 bases; bases with no gene match: 4. The full variable domain, completed using reference TRBV7-3 and TRBJ1-1, is GAGVSQTPSNKVTEKGKYVELRCDPISGHTALYWYRQSLGQGPEFLIYFQGTGAADDSGLPNDRFFAVRPEGSVSTLKIQRTERGDSAVYLCASSLRGSTEAFFGQGTRLTVV.

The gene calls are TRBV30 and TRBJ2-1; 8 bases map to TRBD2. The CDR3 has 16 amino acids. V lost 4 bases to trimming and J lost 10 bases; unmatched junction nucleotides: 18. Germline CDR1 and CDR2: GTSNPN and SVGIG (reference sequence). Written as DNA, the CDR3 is TGTGCCTGGAAACACGCGGGTAGCGGGGCCCTCGGGGAGCAGTTCTTC. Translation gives CAWKHAGSGALGEQFF.

The CDR3 sequence: CASSDYGGYTF. The CDR3 DNA reads as TGTGCCAGCAGTGACTATGGAGGCTACACCTTC. The V gene is TRBV9, the J gene TRBJ1-2; D not resolved. V dropped 5 bases and J dropped 8 bases, with 10 bases sitting between them. There are 11 residues in the CDR3. The V gene's germline CDR1 is SGDLS and CDR2 YYNGEE.

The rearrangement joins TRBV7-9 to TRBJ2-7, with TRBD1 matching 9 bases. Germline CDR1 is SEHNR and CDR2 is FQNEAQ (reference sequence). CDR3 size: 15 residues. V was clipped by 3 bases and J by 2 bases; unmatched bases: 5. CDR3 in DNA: TGTGCCAGCAGCTTTCCACAGGGGGCCACCTACGAGCAGTACTTC. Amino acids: CASSFPQGATYEQYF. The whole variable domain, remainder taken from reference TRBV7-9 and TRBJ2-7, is DTGVSQNPRHKITKRGQNVTFRCDPISEHNRLYWYRQTLGQGPEFLTYFQNEAQLEKSRLLSDRFSAERPKGSFSTLEIQRTEQGDSAMYLCASSFPQGATYEQYFGPGTRLTVT.

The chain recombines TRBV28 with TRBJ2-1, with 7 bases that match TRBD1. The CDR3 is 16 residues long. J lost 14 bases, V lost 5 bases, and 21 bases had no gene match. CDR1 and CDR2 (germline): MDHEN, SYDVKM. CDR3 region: CASSPGTARPITAKFF. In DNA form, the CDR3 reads TGTGCCAGCAGTCCTGGGACAGCCCGACCCATTACAGCTAAGTTCTTC.

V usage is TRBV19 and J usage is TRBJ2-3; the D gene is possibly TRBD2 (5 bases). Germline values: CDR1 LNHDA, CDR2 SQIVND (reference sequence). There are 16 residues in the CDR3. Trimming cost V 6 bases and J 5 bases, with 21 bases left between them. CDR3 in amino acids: CASSTKFQAVVDTQYF. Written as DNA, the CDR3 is TGTGCCAGTAGCACGAAATTTCAAGCGGTGGTAGATACGCAGTATTTT.

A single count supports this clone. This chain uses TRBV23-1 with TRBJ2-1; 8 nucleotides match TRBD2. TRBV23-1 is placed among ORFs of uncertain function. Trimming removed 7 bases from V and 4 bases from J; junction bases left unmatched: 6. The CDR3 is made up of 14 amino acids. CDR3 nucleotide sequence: TGCGCCAGCACCTCCGGGACTAGGTACAATGAGCAGTTCTTC. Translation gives CASTSGTRYNEQFF.

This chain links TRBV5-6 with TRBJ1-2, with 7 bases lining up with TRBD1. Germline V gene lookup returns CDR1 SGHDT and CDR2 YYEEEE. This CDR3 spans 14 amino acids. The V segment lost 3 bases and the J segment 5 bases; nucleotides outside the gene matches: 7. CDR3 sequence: CASSWGTETYGYTF. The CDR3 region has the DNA TGTGCCAGCAGCTGGGGGACAGAGACGTATGGCTACACCTTC.

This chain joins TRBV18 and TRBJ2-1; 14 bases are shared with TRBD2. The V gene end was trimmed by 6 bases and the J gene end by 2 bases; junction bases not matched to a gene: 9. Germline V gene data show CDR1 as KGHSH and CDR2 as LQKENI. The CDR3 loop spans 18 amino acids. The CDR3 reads CASSHGTSGGITYNEQFF. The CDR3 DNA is TGTGCCAGCTCCCATGGGACTAGCGGGGGAATTACCTACAATGAGCAGTTCTTC.